A single sample is the source of the 32 T cell receptor beta chains below, sequenced in a study of blood T cell repertoires in COVID-19. The protocol was immunoSEQ multiplex PCR, while the TCRdb copy is restricted to in-frame clones and leaves out a portion. The table includes around 210,000 clones, 84% detected once. Material: peripheral blood. The receptors were sampled from a human donor in a cohort sampled during active COVID-19.

This clone was seen once. The chain combines TRBV2 with TRBJ1-5; maybe TRBD1 (5 bases). Trimming stripped 4 bases from V and 3 bases from J, with 7 bases between. This CDR3 contains 13 residues. The germline gives CDR1 SNHLY, CDR2 FYNNEI. CDR3 DNA: TGTGCCAGCAGTGGCGGACACAATCAGCCCCAGCATTTT. It codes for CASSGGHNQPQHF.

The chain couples TRBV28 to TRBJ2-7; 9 bases line up with TRBD1. CDR1 is MDHEN and CDR2 is SYDVKM in the germline V gene. This CDR3 has 11 residues. After removal of 5 bases from V and 13 bases from J, the junction contained 6 bases not matched to a gene. CDR3 region: CASSARDREYF. In nucleotides, the CDR3 is TGTGCCAGCAGTGCCCGGGACAGGGAATACTTC. The variable domain in full, with the rest retrieved from reference TRBV28 and TRBJ2-7, is DVKVTQSSRYLVKRTGEKVFLECVQDMDHENMFWYRQDPGLGLRLIYFSYDVKMKEKGDIPEGYSVSREKKERFSLILESASTNQTSMYLCASSARDREYFGPGTRLTVT.

The V call is TRBV29-1, the J call TRBJ1-1; the D gene is possibly TRBD1 (5 bases). The germline V and J ends were trimmed by 5 bases and 1 base, with 14 bases remaining between them. CDR3 length equals 14 residues. Germline-derived CDR1 and CDR2 are SQVTM and ANQGSEA. The DNA of the CDR3 is TGCAGCGTTCGGTTCTTGGGGCCGAACACTGAAGCTTTCTTT. Translating it yields CSVRFLGPNTEAFF.

The CDR3: CASSLGSSGNTGELFF. The CDR3 DNA reads as TGTGCCAGCAGCTTGGGTTCTAGCGGGAACACCGGGGAGCTGTTTTTT. The V call is TRBV5-5, the J call TRBJ2-2, with TRBD2 matching 7 bases. V lost 0 bases and J lost 1; bases outside the gene matches: 3. Germline V gives CDR1 SGHKS, CDR2 YYEKEE (reference sequence). The CDR3 has 16 amino acids.

This chain connects TRBV7-9 to TRBJ2-1; TRBD2 matches at 11 bases. The CDR3 extends over 15 amino acids. The trim removed 5 bases at V and 9 bases at J, leaving 9 bases unmatched. The germline V gene encodes CDR1 SEHNR and CDR2 FQNEAQ (reference sequence). CDR3 in amino acids: CASSPTSGSSVEQFF. CDR3 nucleotides: TGTGCCAGCAGCCCTACTAGCGGGAGTTCAGTTGAGCAGTTCTTC.

The chain has TRBV5-1 and TRBJ2-3, with TRBD2 matching over 7 bases. J lost 3 bases, V lost 4 bases, and 14 bases had no gene match. Per the germline V gene, CDR1 is SGHRS and CDR2 is YFSETQ. This CDR3 is 17 amino acids long. CDR3 nucleotides: TGCGCCAGCAGCGCACGACTAGCCGGATCGGATACAGATACGCAGTATTTT. Protein sequence: CASSARLAGSDTDTQYF.

CDR3 bases: TGTGCCAGCAGCTTACTCCCGGCGCGGGCTGAAGCTTTCTTT. Its protein is CASSLLPARAEAFF. The gene calls are TRBV7-9 and TRBJ1-1; D is unclear. Germline V lookup: CDR1 SEHNR, CDR2 FQNEAQ (reference sequence). V lost 2 bases and J 6 bases, leaving 13 bases between the germline ends. The CDR3 totals 14 residues.

The genes are TRBV5-1 and TRBJ2-7; D is unclear. The germline gives CDR1 SGHRS, CDR2 YFSETQ. The CDR3 loop spans 12 amino acids. V lost 1 base, J lost 3 bases, and 5 bases lay in between. The CDR3 loop is CASSLNGYEQYF. In DNA form, the CDR3 reads TGCGCCAGCAGCTTGAACGGCTACGAGCAGTACTTC.

The chain employs TRBV28 and TRBJ1-4, with D hard to call. From germline, CDR1 is MDHEN and CDR2 SYDVKM. Trimming removed 3 bases at V and 4 bases at J, with 9 bases between. This CDR3 region has 14 residues. Here the CDR3 DNA reads TGTGCCAGCAGTTTCGAGGGAGGTAATGAAAAACTGTTTTTT. The encoded protein is CASSFEGGNEKLFF.

This clone was counted once. The chain joins TRBV2 to TRBJ2-5; TRBD2 agrees at 10 bases. Germline CDR1 is SNHLY and CDR2 is FYNNEI. V lost 7 bases and J lost 9; bases outside the gene matches: 14. This CDR3 comprises 15 residues. In DNA, the CDR3 is TGTGCCAGCAAAGGAGTACTAGCGGGAAGCCCTCCCCAGTACTTC. It yields the protein CASKGVLAGSPPQYF.

V gene TRBV10-3 combines with J gene TRBJ2-7; 8 nucleotides line up with TRBD1. J was trimmed by 5 bases and V by 6 bases; bases with no gene match: 6. Germline V gene lookup returns CDR1 ENHRY and CDR2 SYGVKD. The CDR3 has 13 amino acids. In nucleotides, the CDR3 is TGTGCCATCAGCGACAGGGGTCTGAACGAGCAGTACTTC. Residues: CAISDRGLNEQYF.

The chain uses TRBV28 and TRBJ1-3, with D unresolved. Trimming removed 6 bases at V and 1 base at J, with 7 bases between. CDR3 size: 13 residues. Per the germline V gene, CDR1 is MDHEN and CDR2 is SYDVKM. The CDR3 bases are TGTGCCAGCAGGGGCGTATCTGGAAACACCATATATTTT. Translated: CASRGVSGNTIYF. The full variable domain, completed using reference TRBV28 and TRBJ1-3, is DVKVTQSSRYLVKRTGEKVFLECVQDMDHENMFWYRQDPGLGLRLIYFSYDVKMKEKGDIPEGYSVSREKKERFSLILESASTNQTSMYLCASRGVSGNTIYFGEGSWLTVV.

The chain recombines TRBV3-1 (or the pseudogene TRBV3-2) with TRBJ2-3; 14 bases map to TRBD2. V shed 5 bases and J 3 bases; nucleotides not matched to a gene: 7. Germline CDR1 LGHDT, CDR2 YNNKEL (reference sequence). The CDR3 covers 17 residues. Here the CDR3 DNA reads TGTGCCAGCAGCTTACTGGGACTAGCGGGAGCGACAGATACGCAGTATTTT. Translation gives CASSLLGLAGATDTQYF.

This chain links TRBV29-1 with TRBJ2-3; 9 positions agree with TRBD2. From germline, CDR1 is SQVTM and CDR2 ANQGSEA. After removal of 4 bases from V and 3 bases from J, the junction contained 8 bases not matched to a gene. The CDR3 runs 15 residues. The CDR3 is CSVVVGTSRTDTQYF. In DNA form, the CDR3 reads TGCAGCGTTGTTGTCGGGACTAGCAGGACAGATACGCAGTATTTT.

V and J are TRBV27 and TRBJ2-5; 12 bases are shared with TRBD2. V trimming: 5 bases; J trimming: 5 bases; junction bases outside the gene matches: 6. From germline, CDR1 is MNHEY and CDR2 SMNVEV (reference sequence). The CDR3 is made up of 15 amino acids. The CDR3 loop reads CASSRLAGEVETQYF. The CDR3, as DNA: TGTGCCAGCAGTCGACTAGCGGGAGAGGTGGAGACCCAGTACTTC.

The chain links TRBV7-9 to TRBJ2-2, with 7 bases matching TRBD1. The CDR3 totals 15 residues. After removal of 5 bases from V and 6 bases from J, the junction contained 9 bases not matched to a gene. Germline CDR1 SEHNR, CDR2 FQNEAQ (reference sequence). CDR3 residues: CASSDQTGAPGELFF. The CDR3 nucleotides read TGTGCCAGCAGCGACCAAACAGGGGCGCCCGGGGAGCTGTTTTTT. Variable domain in full (rest from reference TRBV7-9 and TRBJ2-2): DTGVSQNPRHKITKRGQNVTFRCDPISEHNRLYWYRQTLGQGPEFLTYFQNEAQLEKSRLLSDRFSAERPKGSFSTLEIQRTEQGDSAMYLCASSDQTGAPGELFFGEGSRLTVL.

V usage is TRBV5-1 and J usage is TRBJ2-2; TRBD2 agrees at 10 bases. This CDR3 spans 17 amino acids. CDR1 is SGHRS and CDR2 is YFSETQ in the germline V gene. Trimming took 5 bases from V and 2 from J; bases not matched to a gene: 9. This CDR3 reads CASRPASGRDNTGELFF. CDR3 nucleotide sequence: TGCGCCAGCAGACCAGCTAGCGGGAGAGACAACACCGGGGAGCTGTTTTTT.

This clone occurred once. J is TRBJ2-3 and V is TRBV28, with D unresolved. CDR1 MDHEN and CDR2 SYDVKM come from the germline V gene. The CDR3 extends over 15 amino acids. V was clipped by 4 bases and J by 2 bases, with 13 bases between them. The CDR3: CASSSRGGVTDTQYF. CDR3 sequence (DNA): TGTGCCAGCAGTTCCCGTGGCGGAGTCACAGATACGCAGTATTTT.

CDR3 loop: CAISESGQGGSYEQYF. Written as DNA, the CDR3 is TGTGCCATCAGTGAGTCGGGACAAGGGGGCTCCTACGAGCAGTACTTC. This rearrangement joins TRBV10-3 to TRBJ2-7; D might be TRBD1 (6 bases). V was shortened by 0 bases and J by 0 bases, with 12 bases between the two germline ends. Germline CDR1 and CDR2: ENHRY and SYGVKD. This CDR3 has 16 amino acids.

The J gene is TRBJ2-5, the V gene TRBV30; tentative D call: TRBD1 (6 bases). Trimming removed 2 bases at V and 1 base at J, with 11 bases between. Germline CDR1 GTSNPN, CDR2 SVGIG (reference sequence). CDR3 length: 14 amino acids. The CDR3 loop reads CAWSPGQFQETQYF. The CDR3 DNA reads TGTGCCTGGAGTCCTGGACAGTTCCAAGAGACCCAGTACTTC. The whole variable domain, filled in from reference TRBV30 and TRBJ2-5, reads SQTIHQWPATLVQPVGSPLSLECTVEGTSNPNLYWYRQAAGRGLQLLFYSVGIGQISSEVPQNLSASRPQDRQFILSSKKLLLSDSGFYLCAWSPGQFQETQYFGPGTRLLVL.

This clone was counted a few times. V is TRBV3-1 (or the pseudogene TRBV3-2) and J is TRBJ1-6, with 8 bases aligning to TRBD1. The ends lost 1 base at V and 9 bases at J; junction bases unmatched: 5. Germline V CDR1 and CDR2: LGHDT, YNNKEL (reference sequence). The CDR3 has 15 residues. The CDR3: CASSQGQGALSPLHF. CDR3 nucleotide sequence: TGTGCCAGCAGCCAAGGGCAGGGGGCGCTTTCACCCCTCCACTTT.

The genes are TRBV3-1 (or the pseudogene TRBV3-2) and TRBJ2-5; maybe TRBD1 (6 bases). The length of the CDR3 is 14 residues. Germline V gives CDR1 LGHDT, CDR2 YNNKEL (reference sequence). The ends were cut back, 5 bases at V and 9 bases at J, with 19 bases in the middle. The chain's CDR3 is CASSAGTPSVAQYF. CDR3 sequence (DNA): TGTGCCAGCAGCGCCGGGACACCCTCGGTCGCCCAGTACTTC.

The genes are TRBV6-1 and TRBJ2-3; 7 nucleotides line up with TRBD1. This CDR3 contains 15 residues. Germline V lookup: CDR1 MNHNS, CDR2 SASEGT. Unmatched junction bases numbered 5, after V lost 1 base and J lost 4 bases. The CDR3: CASSEDRGRADTQYF. The CDR3 bases are TGTGCCAGCAGTGAAGACAGGGGACGGGCAGATACGCAGTATTTT.

The chain is built from TRBV7-2 and TRBJ1-1, with D perhaps TRBD1 (6 bases). This CDR3 has 15 residues. Trimming removed 2 bases from V and 5 bases from J, with 15 bases in between. CDR1 SGHTA and CDR2 FQGNSA come from the germline V gene. The CDR3 coding sequence is TGTGCCAGCAGCTTAAGGCCAGGGGAGGGAACTGAAGCTTTCTTT. Amino acids: CASSLRPGEGTEAFF.

The table lists this clone with a few counts. This chain uses TRBV7-9 with TRBJ2-1, with TRBD1 identical over 9 bases. The J segment lost 0 bases and the V segment lost 5 bases, leaving 2 bases of the junction unmatched. The CDR3 has 15 amino acids. The germline V gene has CDR1 SEHNR and CDR2 FQNEAQ (reference sequence). The DNA for the CDR3 is TGTGCCAGCAGCCGGACAGGGGCCTCCTACAATGAGCAGTTCTTC. Its translation: CASSRTGASYNEQFF.

This clone occurred once. The chain couples TRBV29-1 to TRBJ2-7; weak D call: TRBD2 (6 bases). V was pared by 7 bases and J by 6 bases, with 19 bases between. Germline V gene sequence: CDR1 SQVTM, CDR2 ANQGSEA. The CDR3 has 13 amino acids. CDR3 bases: TGCAGCGCCAGTTGGGACTCAACCGCCGAGCAGTACTTC. Its translation: CSASWDSTAEQYF.

This clone has ten or more counts. This chain links TRBV29-1 with TRBJ1-1, with a weak D call TRBD1 (6 bases). Germline CDR1 is SQVTM and CDR2 is ANQGSEA. The V end was cut by 7 bases, the J end by 5 bases, with 14 bases between. The CDR3 sequence is 12 residues long. CDR3 sequence (DNA): TGCAGCGCAGGAGGACAGACAACTGAAGCTTTCTTT. The encoded protein is CSAGGQTTEAFF. Filled out from reference TRBV29-1 and TRBJ1-1, the complete variable domain reads SAVISQKPSRDICQRGTSLTIQCQVDSQVTMMFWYRQQPGQSLTLIATANQGSEATYESGFVIDKFPISRPNLTFSTLTVSNMSPEDSSIYLCSAGGQTTEAFFGQGTRLTVV.

This chain uses TRBV15 with TRBJ2-5; TRBD1 aligns across 7 bases. J gave up 5 bases and V 5 bases, and 8 bases lay outside the gene matches. The CDR3 contains 14 residues. Germline CDR1 reads LNHNV; CDR2 reads YYDKDF (reference sequence). The CDR3 bases are TGTGCCACCAGCGCGACAGGGCTGGGGGAGACCCAGTACTTC. This codes for CATSATGLGETQYF.

As DNA, the CDR3 is TGTGCCAGCAGTTTGGCAGGGGGCTATGGCTACACCTTC. It translates to CASSLAGGYGYTF. The chain recombines TRBV12-3 or TRBV12-4 with TRBJ1-2, with 7 bases identical to TRBD1. Trimming removed 3 bases from V and 4 bases from J; junction bases left unmatched: 2. There are 13 residues in the CDR3.

V is TRBV4-1 and J is TRBJ1-2, with D unresolved. V was clipped by 0 bases and J by 8 bases, with 16 bases between them. The CDR3 consists of 15 residues. Germline V gene sequence: CDR1 MGHRA, CDR2 YSYEKL. The CDR3: CASSQDNSGRGGYTF. CDR3 nucleotide sequence: TGCGCCAGCAGCCAAGATAACAGCGGACGCGGGGGCTACACCTTC.

The CDR3 here is CASSPQGYSNQPQHF. The CDR3 DNA is TGTGCCAGCAGCCCACAGGGCTATAGCAATCAGCCCCAGCATTTT. The chain couples TRBV6-5 to TRBJ1-5; D possibly corresponds to TRBD1 (6 bases). The CDR3 covers 15 residues. Per germline, CDR1 MNHEY and CDR2 SVGAGI. The ends were cut back, 6 bases at V and 0 bases at J, with 12 bases in the middle.

The CDR3 coding sequence is TGTGCCAGCTCAGTCGTCCAGGGGGCGAGCACCGGGGAGCTGTTTTTT. It is translated as CASSVVQGASTGELFF. This chain links TRBV18 with TRBJ2-2; 8 positions match TRBD1. Germline V gene lookup returns CDR1 KGHSH and CDR2 LQKENI. The V gene end was trimmed by 5 bases and the J gene end by 4 bases; junction bases not matched to a gene: 9. This CDR3 has 16 residues.